Listed here are 3 T cell receptor beta chains from one sample, sequenced in a study of T cell changes during pregnancy in multiple sclerosis. Generated by immunoSEQ multiplex PCR, the TCRdb table keeps only in-frame clones and is missing some. This sample yields roughly 100,000 clones, of which 91% are seen a single time; 1.6% belongs to the top ten. Specimen: peripheral blood, collected before pregnancy. The receptors stem from a female donor with multiple sclerosis, enrolled in a pregnancy study.

The rearrangement links TRBV10-2 to TRBJ2-3; 10 bases are shared with TRBD2. Germline-derived CDR1 and CDR2 are WSHSY and SAAADI. Trimming at V came to 3 bases and at J to 4 bases, leaving 7 bases not matched to a gene. CDR3 length: 16 amino acids. Here the CDR3 DNA reads TGCGCCAGCAGTGAACTCGGCGGGACTAGCGCAGATACGCAGTATTTT. Its translation is CASSELGGTSADTQYF.

This chain connects TRBV30 to TRBJ1-2; D gene ambiguous. CDR1 is GTSNPN and CDR2 is SVGIG in the germline V gene (reference sequence). V lost 5 bases and J lost 3, with 16 bases in between. CDR3 length: 14 residues. The CDR3 here is CAWARLAWDYGYTF. CDR3 bases: TGTGCCTGGGCCAGGCTAGCCTGGGACTATGGCTACACCTTC.

This clone was seen a single time. V usage is TRBV11-3 and J usage is TRBJ2-2; 9 bases are a match to TRBD1. Germline V gene lookup returns CDR1 SGHNT and CDR2 YENEEA. The CDR3 extends over 15 amino acids. V shed 4 bases, J shed 6 bases, and the junction held 6 bases outside the gene matches. DNA for the CDR3: TGTGCCAGCAGCTCGACAGGGGGTTGGGCCGGGGAGCTGTTTTTT. This gives the protein CASSSTGGWAGELFF.